Below are 14 T cell receptor beta chains sequenced from a single sample in a study of blood T cell repertoires in COVID-19. Profiling relied on immunoSEQ multiplex PCR, and the TCRdb table lists in-frame clones only, not all of them. The table shows around 280,000 clones, with roughly nine tenths occurring only once. The sequenced sample consisted of PBMCs or T cells enriched from blood (not recorded which). The origin of the receptors is a woman aged 40 to 50 who had recovered from COVID-19.

The chain combines TRBV5-1 with TRBJ2-1, with TRBD1 matching 9 bases. CDR1 is SGHRS and CDR2 is YFSETQ in the germline V gene. This CDR3 spans 14 amino acids. J gave up 4 bases and V 4 bases, and 3 bases lay outside the gene matches. DNA for the CDR3: TGCGCCAGCAGCCAGGGACAGGGTTACAATGAGCAGTTCTTC. This codes for CASSQGQGYNEQFF.

This clone was counted at least ten times. The J gene is TRBJ2-6, the V gene TRBV19; TRBD1 matches 9 bases. V shed 7 bases, J shed 0 bases, and the junction held 7 bases outside the gene matches. Per germline, CDR1 LNHDA and CDR2 SQIVND (reference sequence). This CDR3 region has 17 residues. The CDR3 DNA is TGTGCCAGTAAGAGGACAGGGGTCTCCTCTGGGGCCAACGTCCTGACTTTC. It is translated as CASKRTGVSSGANVLTF.

The rearrangement uses TRBV24-1 and TRBJ2-3; TRBD1 is a possible D gene (6 bases). Trimming stripped 3 bases from V and 11 bases from J, with 17 bases between. The CDR3 runs 14 residues. From germline, CDR1 is KGHDR and CDR2 SFDVKD. CDR3 nucleotide sequence: TGTGCCACCAGTGATCTACAGCAGGGGCGCGGGCAGTATTTT. Its protein product is CATSDLQQGRGQYF.

This chain links TRBV7-9 with TRBJ1-1; no clear D. The CDR3 runs 13 residues. The V gene's germline CDR1 is SEHNR and CDR2 FQNEAQ (reference sequence). V lost 5 bases and J lost 1, with 8 bases in between. For the CDR3, the DNA is TGTGCCAGCAGCCCCACAAGGAACACTGAAGCTTTCTTT. Protein sequence: CASSPTRNTEAFF.

J is TRBJ2-5 and V is TRBV6-5, with TRBD2 matching over 11 bases. V gave up 6 bases and J gave up 4 bases; unmatched junction bases: 7. Germline loops: CDR1 MNHEY, CDR2 SVGAGI. CDR3 size: 15 residues. Here the CDR3 reads CASRSLAGVGETQYF. The CDR3 region has the DNA TGTGCCAGCAGGTCACTAGCGGGGGTGGGAGAGACCCAGTACTTC.

The chain couples TRBV7-3 to TRBJ2-3; 8 bases match TRBD2. The germline CDR1 and CDR2 sequences are SGHTA and FQGTGA. CDR3 length equals 18 residues. V trimming: 2 bases; J trimming: 0 bases; junction bases outside the gene matches: 10. The CDR3 coding sequence is TGTGCCAGCAGCTTATCTCCCCTCGGGGGGGCTAGCACAGATACGCAGTATTTT. Amino acid sequence: CASSLSPLGGASTDTQYF.

V usage is TRBV27 and J usage is TRBJ2-2; 8 nucleotides align to TRBD1. The CDR3 has 15 residues. Trimming cost V 7 bases and J 6 bases; bases outside gene matches: 10. CDR1 is MNHEY, CDR2 SMNVEV, per germline (reference sequence). DNA for the CDR3: TGTGCCAGCACCCGACAGGGGATACAAGCCGGGGAGCTGTTTTTT. It specifies CASTRQGIQAGELFF.

This clone appeared once. The gene calls are TRBV12-3 or TRBV12-4 and TRBJ1-1, with D hard to call. The ends were cut back, 3 bases at V and 7 bases at J, with 6 bases in the middle. The CDR3 consists of 11 residues. The CDR3 protein is CASSFLGEAFF. The CDR3 region has the DNA TGTGCCAGCAGTTTTCTCGGTGAAGCTTTCTTT.

The rearrangement uses TRBV12-3 or TRBV12-4 and TRBJ2-1; 7 positions match TRBD2. The junction had 2 bases not matched to a gene; V was cut back by 10 bases and J by 2 bases. The CDR3 consists of 12 residues. The CDR3 is CATGGTYNEQFF. In nucleotides, the CDR3 is TGTGCCACCGGGGGGACCTACAATGAGCAGTTCTTC.

The chain joins TRBV18 to TRBJ1-2; TRBD1 matches 7 bases. CDR1 is KGHSH and CDR2 is LQKENI in the germline V gene. V lost 3 bases to trimming and J lost 8 bases; unmatched junction nucleotides: 9. The CDR3 runs to 14 residues. CDR3 in amino acids: CASSPATGSLGYTF. The CDR3 DNA sequence: TGTGCCAGCTCACCGGCGACAGGGTCGTTGGGCTACACCTTC. The whole variable domain, remainder taken from reference TRBV18 and TRBJ1-2, is NAGVMQNPRHLVRRRGQEARLRCSPMKGHSHVYWYRQLPEEGLKFMVYLQKENIIDESGMPKERFSAEFPKEGPSILRIQQVVRGDSAAYFCASSPATGSLGYTFGSGTRLTVV.

The rearrangement uses TRBV3-1 (or the pseudogene TRBV3-2) and TRBJ2-5; the D gene is possibly TRBD1 (5 bases). The CDR3 spans 13 residues. The V end was cut by 1 base, the J end by 6 bases, with 9 bases between. Germline lookup yields CDR1 LGHDT and CDR2 YNNKEL (reference sequence). The CDR3 region has the DNA TGTGCCAGCAGCCAAGGTCCAGGGAAGACCCAGTACTTC. Translating gives CASSQGPGKTQYF.

The V gene is TRBV12-3 or TRBV12-4, the J gene TRBJ1-4, with 8 bases that match TRBD1. This CDR3 is 13 amino acids long. V dropped 6 bases and J dropped 8; count of bases not matched to a gene: 5. The CDR3 protein is CASRTQGEEKLFF. CDR3 DNA: TGTGCCAGCAGGACACAGGGGGAGGAAAAACTGTTTTTT.

This clone was counted a single time. The chain couples TRBV10-3 to TRBJ1-5; 8 positions match TRBD1. There are 14 residues in the CDR3. Germline V gene sequence: CDR1 ENHRY, CDR2 SYGVKD. The ends lost 7 bases at V and 4 bases at J; junction bases unmatched: 6. Here the CDR3 reads CAIIRTGRNQPQHF. The CDR3 bases are TGTGCCATCATAAGGACAGGGCGAAATCAGCCCCAGCATTTT.

This clone showed up just once. The chain uses TRBV4-2 and TRBJ1-3, with D possibly matching TRBD1 (5 bases). The CDR3 spans 15 residues. Germline lookup yields CDR1 LGHNA and CDR2 YNFKEQ. The V gene lost 2 bases and the J gene lost 4 bases, with 12 bases spanning the gap. The CDR3: CASSQMPGSGNTIYF. Written as DNA, the CDR3 is TGTGCCAGCAGCCAAATGCCAGGGTCAGGAAACACCATATATTTT.